This T cell receptor beta chain originates from a study of radiotherapy plus CTLA-4 blockade in lung cancer. Germline lookup yields CDR1 SGHRS and CDR2 YFSETQ. The CDR3 has 12 amino acids. Unmatched junction bases numbered 4, after V lost 2 bases and J lost 10 bases. The protocol was immunoSEQ multiplex PCR, while the TCRdb copy is restricted to in-frame clones and leaves out a portion. The sample lists 95,000 to 150,000 clones, approximately 90% occurring once. The sequences come from peripheral blood, collected from a patient treated with radiotherapy plus ipilimumab. The V call is TRBV5-1, the J call TRBJ2-5, with TRBD2 matching 8 bases. The origin of this receptor is a human donor with non-small cell lung cancer that progressed on radiotherapy plus ipilimumab. The CDR3 DNA follows: TGCGCCAGCAGCTTAGGTAGCGGGAACCAGTACTTC. Translation: CASSLGSGNQYF.